A selection of T cell receptor beta chains follows, all from one sample in a study of blood T cell repertoires in COVID-19. Assay used: immunoSEQ multiplex PCR; TCRdb lists only in-frame clones, some missing. The repertoire holds roughly 87,000 clones, with about 79% as singletons. The source material was peripheral blood. These TCRs come from a woman between 45 and 65 years old with acute or convalescent COVID-19. CDR3s include the opening cysteine and the closing phenylalanine or tryptophan. D genes are given only for firm matches. Size values are once, few and many counts, or a class for expanded clones, and some rows have none.

>NA|TRBJ1-2|TRBV21-1|NA
TGTGCCAGCACCCAAAGGACAGCCTACTACTATGGCTACACCTTC
CASTQRTAYYYGYTF
>NA|TRBJ2-1|TRBV10-1|NA
TGCGCCAGCAGTGAGTCGGGGCCTCTTAATGAGCAGTTCTTC
CASSESGPLNEQFF
>NA|TRBJ1-2|TRBV27|NA
TGTGCCAGCAGCCCGAAGCCTTTAAACTATGGCTACACCTTC
CASSPKPLNYGYTF
>NA|TRBJ1-5|TRBV6-5|TRBD1
TGTGCCAGCAGTTGGGGACAGGGGAACCAGCCCCAGCATTTT
CASSWGQGNQPQHF
>NA|TRBJ1-6|TRBV6-5|NA
TGTGCCAGCAGTTACTCGAAGGCCGGGAGCAATTCACCCCTCCACTTT
CASSYSKAGSNSPLHF
>NA|TRBJ2-7|TRBV3-1/TRBV3-2|TRBD2
TGTGCCAGCAGCCCCTCCGGACTAGCGGGGTCCGAGCAGTACTTC
CASSPSGLAGSEQYF
>NA|TRBJ1-1|TRBV29-1|TRBD1
TGCAGCGTTGACCTCGGACAGGGCCCTGAAGCTTTCTTT
CSVDLGQGPEAFF
>NA|TRBJ1-1|TRBV6-6|NA
TGTGCCAGCAGTTCCGATTTTCCGAGTGAAGCTTTCTTT
CASSSDFPSEAFF
>once|TRBJ2-1|TRBV19|TRBD1
TGTGCCAGTAGTATAGGTAAGGGGGCGTACAATGAGCAGTTCTTC
CASSIGKGAYNEQFF
>NA|TRBJ1-4|TRBV28|NA
TGTGCCAGCAGTTTATCCATGGTTAACCGACAGCTAATTAATGAAAAACTGTTTTTT
CASSLSMVNRQLINEKLFF
>NA|TRBJ1-1|TRBV28|TRBD1
TGTGCCAGCAGTTCCGGACAGGGGCTAAATCTTTTTGCTGAAGCTTTCTTT
CASSSGQGLNLFAEAFF
>NA|TRBJ2-5|TRBV7-2|NA
TGTGCCAGCAGCTTCCAAAAAGAGACCCAGTACTTC
CASSFQKETQYF
>NA|TRBJ1-5|TRBV19|NA
TGTGCCAGCTACAGGGAGGGCCAGCCCCAGCATTTT
CASYREGQPQHF
>NA|TRBJ2-7|TRBV6-1|NA
TGTGCCAGCAGTGAAGGTGCGGGGTACACCTACGAGCAGTACTTC
CASSEGAGYTYEQYF
>few|TRBJ1-2|TRBV3-1/TRBV3-2|TRBD1
TGTGCCAGCAGCCAACCGGGACAGGTCCCCGGCTACACCTTC
CASSQPGQVPGYTF
>NA|TRBJ1-6|TRBV7-8|NA
TGTGCCAGCAGCTCCAGGGAGGGGGGCTCCTATAATTCACCCCTCCACTTT
CASSSREGGSYNSPLHF
>NA|TRBJ1-1|TRBV5-1|NA
TGCGCCAGCAGCTTGGGGGGCGGGAACACTGAAGCTTTCTTT
CASSLGGGNTEAFF
>NA|TRBJ1-1|TRBV18|NA
TGTGCCAGCTCACCACAAGCAGGGCCATTCAGTAACACTGAAGCTTTCTTT
CASSPQAGPFSNTEAFF
>NA|TRBJ1-5|TRBV6-5|NA
TGTGCCAGCAGCCTCAGGGATCAGCCCCAGCATTTT
CASSLRDQPQHF
>NA|TRBJ2-1|TRBV20-1|NA
TGCAGTCCCCAGGGGAATGAGCAGTTCTTC
CSPQGNEQFF
>NA|TRBJ1-2|TRBV5-4|NA
TGTGCCAGCAGCTGGGACAACACCCTAGGGGGTGGCTACACCTTC
CASSWDNTLGGGYTF
>NA|TRBJ2-3|TRBV7-2|NA
TGTGCCAGCAGGTCCACCGCGGGGAGAACAGATACGCAGTATTTT
CASRSTAGRTDTQYF
>NA|TRBJ1-3|TRBV20-1|TRBD1
TGCAGTGCTAGTGGGACAGGCTCTGGAAACACCATATATTTT
CSASGTGSGNTIYF
>NA|TRBJ1-1|TRBV28|NA
TGTGCCAGCAGTGCCACAGGGATCACTGAAGCTTTCTTT
CASSATGITEAFF
>NA|TRBJ1-4|TRBV4-1|NA
TGCGCCAGCAGCCAGAACAGTCGTAATGAAAAACTGTTTTTT
CASSQNSRNEKLFF
>NA|TRBJ1-3|TRBV13|NA
TGTGCCAGCAGCTTTTATGGAAACACCATATATTTT
CASSFYGNTIYF
>few|TRBJ1-1|TRBV4-1|NA
TGCGCCAGCAGCCACGAAACAGATGAAGCTTTCTTT
CASSHETDEAFF
>once|TRBJ1-6|TRBV4-3|NA
TGCGCCAGCAGCCAAGAAATTAGTTTTATCTCACCCCTCCACTTT
CASSQEISFISPLHF
>NA|TRBJ1-4|TRBV5-5|NA
TGTGCCAGCAGGGTTGGGGGGACGACAACTAATGAAAAACTGTTTTTT
CASRVGGTTTNEKLFF
>NA|TRBJ2-1|TRBV11-2|TRBD2
TGTGCCAGCAGCTTAGATCCTACTAGCGGGGCCTACAATGAGCAGTTCTTC
CASSLDPTSGAYNEQFF
>NA|TRBJ2-7|TRBV5-1|NA
TGCGCCAGCAGCTTGGATACGGTCTACGAGCAGTACTTC
CASSLDTVYEQYF